This T cell receptor (beta chain) was captured in a study of regulatory T cells in long-lasting Graves disease. Study-wide results and limits: Among the persistent patients, some 2,900 public clonotypes were shared, more than the 950 to 1,000 shared among new patients.

Points on this clonotype: Its antigen is still unknown.

Time point indicated: newly diagnosed GD, antithyroid drugs for less than 3 months. RNA isolated from PBMCs was used to make the TCR library. Relying on iRepertoire HTBI primers and Arm-PCR of CDR3 regions, the team built TCR beta libraries. In TCRdb, the multiplex PCR reads were re-called with MiXCR into one record per CDR3 protein. Of more than 450,000 distinct CDR3 sequences in the sample, about 16% were seen once. These data are also associated with another study on T cells in Graves' hyperthyroidism and ophthalmopathy. This second study says: Graves' hyperthyroidism qualified as stable when ophthalmopathy did not progress within 18 months.

The source was peripheral blood mononuclear cells (PBMCs), collected at new diagnosis, from a patient treated with antithyroid drugs. The TCR comes from a man aged 40-49 years with Graves disease.

The CDR3 loop reads CASSPGTTTYGYTF. The CDR3 DNA reads as TGTGCCAGCAGTCCCGGGACAACCACATATGGCTACACCTTC. The rearrangement uses TRBV7-9 and TRBJ1-2; D perhaps matches TRBD1 (6 bases). The germline V and J ends were trimmed by 6 bases and 5 bases, with 16 bases remaining between them. The CDR3 sequence is 14 residues long. CDR1 and CDR2 from the germline V gene are SEHNR and FQNEAQ (reference sequence).